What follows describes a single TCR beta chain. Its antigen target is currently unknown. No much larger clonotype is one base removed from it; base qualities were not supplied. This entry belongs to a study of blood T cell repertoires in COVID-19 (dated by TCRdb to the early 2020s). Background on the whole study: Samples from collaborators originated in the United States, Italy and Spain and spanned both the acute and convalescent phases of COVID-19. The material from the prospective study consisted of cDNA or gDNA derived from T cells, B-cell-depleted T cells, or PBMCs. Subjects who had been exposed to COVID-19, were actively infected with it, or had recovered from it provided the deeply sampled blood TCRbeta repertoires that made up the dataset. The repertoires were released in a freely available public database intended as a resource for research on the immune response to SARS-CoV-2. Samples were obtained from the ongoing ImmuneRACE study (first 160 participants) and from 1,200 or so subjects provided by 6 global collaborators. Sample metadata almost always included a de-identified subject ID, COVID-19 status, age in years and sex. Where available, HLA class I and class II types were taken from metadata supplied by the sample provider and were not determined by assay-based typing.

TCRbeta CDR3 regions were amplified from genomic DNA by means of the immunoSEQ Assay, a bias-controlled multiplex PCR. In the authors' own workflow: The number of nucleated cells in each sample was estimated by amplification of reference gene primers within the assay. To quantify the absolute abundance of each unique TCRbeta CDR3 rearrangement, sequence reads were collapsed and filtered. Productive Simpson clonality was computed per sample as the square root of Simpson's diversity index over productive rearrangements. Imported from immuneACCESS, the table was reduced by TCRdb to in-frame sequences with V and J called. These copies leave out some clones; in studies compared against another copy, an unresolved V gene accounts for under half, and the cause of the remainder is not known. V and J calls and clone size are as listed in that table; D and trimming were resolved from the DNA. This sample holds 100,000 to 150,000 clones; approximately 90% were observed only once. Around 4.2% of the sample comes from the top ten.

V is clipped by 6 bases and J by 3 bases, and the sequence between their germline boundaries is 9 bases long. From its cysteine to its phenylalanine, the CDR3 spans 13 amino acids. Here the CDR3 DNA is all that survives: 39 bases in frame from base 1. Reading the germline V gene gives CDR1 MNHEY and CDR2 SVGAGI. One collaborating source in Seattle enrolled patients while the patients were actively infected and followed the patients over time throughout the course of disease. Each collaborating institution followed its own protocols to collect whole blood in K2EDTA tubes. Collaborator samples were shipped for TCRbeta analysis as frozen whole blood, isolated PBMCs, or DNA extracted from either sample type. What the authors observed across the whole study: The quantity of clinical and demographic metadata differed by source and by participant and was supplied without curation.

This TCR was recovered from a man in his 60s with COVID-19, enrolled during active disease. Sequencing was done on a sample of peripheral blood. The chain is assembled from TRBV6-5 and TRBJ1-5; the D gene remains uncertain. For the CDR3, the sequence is CASRYSSNQPQHF. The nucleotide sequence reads TGTGCCAGCAGGTATAGCTCCAATCAGCCCCAGCATTTT.